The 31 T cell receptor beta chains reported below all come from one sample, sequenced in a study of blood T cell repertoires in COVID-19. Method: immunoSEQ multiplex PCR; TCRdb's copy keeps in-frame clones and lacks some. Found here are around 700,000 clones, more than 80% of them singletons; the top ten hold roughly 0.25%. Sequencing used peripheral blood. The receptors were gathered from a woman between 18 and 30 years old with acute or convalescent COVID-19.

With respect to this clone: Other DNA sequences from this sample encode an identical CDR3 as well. CDR3 protein: CASSVVGGPGNTIYF. DNA for the CDR3: TGTGCCAGCAGCGTAGTGGGCGGGCCGGGAAACACCATATATTTT. The chain recombines TRBV9 with TRBJ1-3, with no clear D. The CDR3 is 15 residues long. V dropped 0 bases and J dropped 4 bases, with 11 bases sitting between them. Germline CDR1 SGDLS, CDR2 YYNGEE.

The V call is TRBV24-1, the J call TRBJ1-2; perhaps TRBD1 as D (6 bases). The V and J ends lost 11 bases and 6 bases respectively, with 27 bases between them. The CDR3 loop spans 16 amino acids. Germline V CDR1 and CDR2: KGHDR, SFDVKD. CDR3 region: CANSHQGPYPRNGYTF. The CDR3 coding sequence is TGTGCCAACTCTCACCAGGGGCCATACCCCAGGAATGGCTACACCTTC.

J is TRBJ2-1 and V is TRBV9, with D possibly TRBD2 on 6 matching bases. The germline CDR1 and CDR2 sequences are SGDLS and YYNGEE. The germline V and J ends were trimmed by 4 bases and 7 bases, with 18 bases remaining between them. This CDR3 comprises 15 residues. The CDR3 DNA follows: TGTGCCAGCAGCCCCCCGGAGGGCCGAAGGAATGAGCAGTTCTTC. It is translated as CASSPPEGRRNEQFF.

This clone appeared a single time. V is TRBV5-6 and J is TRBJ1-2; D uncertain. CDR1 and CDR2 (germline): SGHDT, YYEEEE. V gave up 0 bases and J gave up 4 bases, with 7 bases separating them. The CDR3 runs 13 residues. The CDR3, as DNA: TGTGCCAGCAGCTTGGGGTCGGTCTATGGCTACACCTTC. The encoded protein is CASSLGSVYGYTF.

The DNA for the CDR3 is TGTGCCAGCAGCGTACCCTCTCGCAGCGGGGGGCCCAATGAGCAGTTCTTC. Encoded protein: CASSVPSRSGGPNEQFF. The chain joins TRBV9 to TRBJ2-1, with 9 bases fitting TRBD2. This CDR3 has 17 amino acids. The junction had 11 bases not matched to a gene; V was cut back by 1 base and J by 6 bases. Germline V CDR1 and CDR2: SGDLS, YYNGEE.

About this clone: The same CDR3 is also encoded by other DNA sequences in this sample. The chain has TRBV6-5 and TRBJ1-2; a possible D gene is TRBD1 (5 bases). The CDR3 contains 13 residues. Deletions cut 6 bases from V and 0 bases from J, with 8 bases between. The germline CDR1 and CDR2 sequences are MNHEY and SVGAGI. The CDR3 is CASSRQTNYGYTF. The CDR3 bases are TGTGCCAGCAGCCGACAGACTAACTATGGCTACACCTTC.

The CDR3 region is CASSIGGASNQPQHF. The CDR3 nucleotides are TGTGCCAGTAGTATAGGAGGCGCTAGCAATCAGCCCCAGCATTTT. The chain has TRBV19 and TRBJ1-5; D ambiguous. V dropped 1 base and J dropped 0 bases, with 7 bases sitting between them. The V gene's germline CDR1 is LNHDA and CDR2 SQIVND (reference sequence). The CDR3 has 15 residues.

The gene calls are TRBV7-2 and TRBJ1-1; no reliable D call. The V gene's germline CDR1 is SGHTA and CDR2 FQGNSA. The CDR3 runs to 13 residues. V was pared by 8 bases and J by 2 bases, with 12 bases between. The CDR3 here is CASRAGYNTEAFF. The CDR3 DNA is TGTGCCAGCCGAGCAGGATATAACACTGAAGCTTTCTTT.

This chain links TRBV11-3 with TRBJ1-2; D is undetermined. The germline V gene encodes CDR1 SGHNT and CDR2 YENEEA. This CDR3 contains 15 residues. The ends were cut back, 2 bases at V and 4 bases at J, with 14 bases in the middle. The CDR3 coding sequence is TGTGCCAGCAGCTTACTGGTTGGCAGATCCTATGGCTACACCTTC. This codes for CASSLLVGRSYGYTF.

The CDR3 DNA sequence: TGTGCCAGCAGTTACCAGGGGTGGGATACGCAGTATTTT. Translation gives CASSYQGWDTQYF. The genes are TRBV6-2 or TRBV6-3 and TRBJ2-3; weak D call: TRBD1 (6 bases). Trimming shortened V by 2 bases and J by 6 bases, and 9 bases separated the two germline ends. Germline CDR1 is MNHEY and CDR2 is SVGEGT. The CDR3 loop spans 13 amino acids.

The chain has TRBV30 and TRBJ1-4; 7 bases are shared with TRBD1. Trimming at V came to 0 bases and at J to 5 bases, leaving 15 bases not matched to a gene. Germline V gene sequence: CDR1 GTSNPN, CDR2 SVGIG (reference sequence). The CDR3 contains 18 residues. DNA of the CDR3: TGTGCCTGGAGTGTAAGGGAGACAGGGTTCCTCGGGAATGAAAAACTGTTTTTT. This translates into CAWSVRETGFLGNEKLFF.

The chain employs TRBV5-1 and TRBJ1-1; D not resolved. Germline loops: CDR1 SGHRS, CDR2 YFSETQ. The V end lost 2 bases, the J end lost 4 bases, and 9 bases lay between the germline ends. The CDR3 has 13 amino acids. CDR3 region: CASSFYIGTEAFF. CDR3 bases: TGCGCCAGCAGCTTTTACATTGGCACTGAAGCTTTCTTT.

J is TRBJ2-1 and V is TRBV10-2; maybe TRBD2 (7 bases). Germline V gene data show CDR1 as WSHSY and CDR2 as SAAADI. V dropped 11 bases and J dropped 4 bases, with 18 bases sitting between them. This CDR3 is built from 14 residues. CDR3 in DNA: TGCGCCGCCTGGCCGGGGGGACAATACAATGAGCAGTTCTTC. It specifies CAAWPGGQYNEQFF.

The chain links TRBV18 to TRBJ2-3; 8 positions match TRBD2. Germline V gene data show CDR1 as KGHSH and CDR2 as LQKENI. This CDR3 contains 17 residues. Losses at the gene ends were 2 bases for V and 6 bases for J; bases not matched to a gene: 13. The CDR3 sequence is CASSPSGGGGPPDTQYF. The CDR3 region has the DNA TGTGCCAGCTCACCATCGGGCGGCGGGGGGCCCCCCGATACGCAGTATTTT. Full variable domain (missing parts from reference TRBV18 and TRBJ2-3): NAGVMQNPRHLVRRRGQEARLRCSPMKGHSHVYWYRQLPEEGLKFMVYLQKENIIDESGMPKERFSAEFPKEGPSILRIQQVVRGDSAAYFCASSPSGGGGPPDTQYFGPGTRLTVL.

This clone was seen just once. This CDR3 is CASRTGAGANVLTF. CDR3 nucleotide sequence: TGTGCCAGTAGAACAGGGGCTGGGGCCAACGTCCTGACTTTC. The chain recombines TRBV19 with TRBJ2-6, with TRBD1 matching over 7 bases. The CDR3 is made up of 14 amino acids. CDR1 LNHDA and CDR2 SQIVND come from the germline V gene (reference sequence). Trimming removed 6 bases from V and 2 bases from J; junction bases left unmatched: 1.

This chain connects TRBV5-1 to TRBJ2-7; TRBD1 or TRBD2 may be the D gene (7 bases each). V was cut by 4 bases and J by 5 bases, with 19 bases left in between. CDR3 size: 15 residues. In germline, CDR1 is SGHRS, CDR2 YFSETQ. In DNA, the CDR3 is TGCGCCAGCAGCCTGGGACAGCCCGGGGGGAACGAGCAGTACTTC. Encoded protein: CASSLGQPGGNEQYF.

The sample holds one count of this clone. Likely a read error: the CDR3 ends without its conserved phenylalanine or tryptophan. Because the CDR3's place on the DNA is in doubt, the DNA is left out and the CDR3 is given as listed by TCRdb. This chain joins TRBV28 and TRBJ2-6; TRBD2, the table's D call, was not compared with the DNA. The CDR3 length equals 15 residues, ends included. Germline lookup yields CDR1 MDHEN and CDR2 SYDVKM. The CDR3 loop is CASSLRTTISYQTLR.

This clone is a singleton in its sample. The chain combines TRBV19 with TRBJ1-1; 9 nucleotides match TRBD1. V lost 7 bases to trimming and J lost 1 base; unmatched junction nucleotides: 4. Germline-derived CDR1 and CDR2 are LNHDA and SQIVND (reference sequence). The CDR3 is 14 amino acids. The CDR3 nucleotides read TGTGCCAGTAAAGGGACAGGGAAGAACACTGAAGCTTTCTTT. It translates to CASKGTGKNTEAFF.

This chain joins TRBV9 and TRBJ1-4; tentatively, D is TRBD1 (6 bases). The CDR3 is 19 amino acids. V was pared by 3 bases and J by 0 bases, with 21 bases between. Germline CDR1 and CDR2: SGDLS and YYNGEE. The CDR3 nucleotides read TGTGCCAGCAGCGCCTCTCTCGGGACATACCATGCAACTAATGAAAAACTGTTTTTT. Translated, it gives CASSASLGTYHATNEKLFF.

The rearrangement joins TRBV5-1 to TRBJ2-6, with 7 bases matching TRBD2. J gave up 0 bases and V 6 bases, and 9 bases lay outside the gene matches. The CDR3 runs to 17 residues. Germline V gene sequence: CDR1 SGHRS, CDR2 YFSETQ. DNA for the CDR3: TGCGCCAGCACGGGGGGTTTGGCCCTCTCTGGGGCCAACGTCCTGACTTTC. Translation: CASTGGLALSGANVLTF.

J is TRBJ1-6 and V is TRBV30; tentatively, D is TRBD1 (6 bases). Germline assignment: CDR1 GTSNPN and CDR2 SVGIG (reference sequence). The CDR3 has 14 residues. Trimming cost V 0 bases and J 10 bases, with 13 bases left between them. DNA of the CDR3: TGTGCCTGGAGTGTAGACAGGACCATGTCACCCCTCCACTTT. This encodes CAWSVDRTMSPLHF.

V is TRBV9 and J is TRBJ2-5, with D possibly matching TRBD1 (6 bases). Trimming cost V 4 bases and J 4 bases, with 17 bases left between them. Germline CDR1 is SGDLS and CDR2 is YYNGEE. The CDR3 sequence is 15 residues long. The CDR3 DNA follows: TGTGCCAGCAGCCCCTCACAGGGATGGGGAGAGACCCAGTACTTC. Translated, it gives CASSPSQGWGETQYF.

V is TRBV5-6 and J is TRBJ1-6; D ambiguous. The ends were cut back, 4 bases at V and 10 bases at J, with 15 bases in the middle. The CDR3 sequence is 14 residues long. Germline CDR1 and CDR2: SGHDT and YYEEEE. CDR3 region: CASSGGLPASPLHF. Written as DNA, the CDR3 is TGTGCCAGCAGCGGAGGACTGCCTGCATCACCCCTCCACTTT. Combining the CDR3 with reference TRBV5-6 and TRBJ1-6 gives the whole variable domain DAGVTQSPTHLIKTRGQQVTLRCSPKSGHDTVSWYQQALGQGPQFIFQYYEEEERQRGNFPDRFSGHQFPNYSSELNVNALLLGDSALYLCASSGGLPASPLHFGNGTRLTVT.

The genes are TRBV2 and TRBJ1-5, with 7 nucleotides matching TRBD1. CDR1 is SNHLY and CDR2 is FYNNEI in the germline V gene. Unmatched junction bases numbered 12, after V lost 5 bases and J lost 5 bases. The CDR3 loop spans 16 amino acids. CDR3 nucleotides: TGTGCCAGCAGTCCCGGACAGGTTGTTGGGTATCAGCCCCAGCATTTT. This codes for CASSPGQVVGYQPQHF.

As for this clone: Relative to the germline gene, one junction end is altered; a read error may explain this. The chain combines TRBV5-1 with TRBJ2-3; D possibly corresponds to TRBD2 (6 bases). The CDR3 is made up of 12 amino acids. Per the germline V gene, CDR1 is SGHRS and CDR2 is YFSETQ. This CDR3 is CASSLGWSAGIF. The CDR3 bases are TGCGCCAGCAGCTTAGGGTGGTCGGCGGGGATTTTT.

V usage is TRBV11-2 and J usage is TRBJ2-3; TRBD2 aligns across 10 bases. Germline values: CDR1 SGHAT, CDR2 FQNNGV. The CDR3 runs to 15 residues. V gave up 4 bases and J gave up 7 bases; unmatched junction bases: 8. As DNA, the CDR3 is TGTGCCAGCAGCTACCCTAGCGGGGGCTGGAATACGCAGTATTTT. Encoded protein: CASSYPSGGWNTQYF.

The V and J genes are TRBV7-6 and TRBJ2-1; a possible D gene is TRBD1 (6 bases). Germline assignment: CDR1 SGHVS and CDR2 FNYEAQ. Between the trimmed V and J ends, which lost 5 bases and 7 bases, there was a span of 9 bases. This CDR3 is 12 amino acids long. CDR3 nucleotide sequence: TGTGCCAGCAGCGGTAGGGGGAATGAGCAGTTCTTC. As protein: CASSGRGNEQFF.

The DNA for the CDR3 is TGTGCCAGCCGACAAAAAGGGGTCCCCTACAATGAGCAGTTCTTC. Amino acids: CASRQKGVPYNEQFF. J is TRBJ2-1 and V is TRBV7-9; D perhaps matches TRBD1 (5 bases). V lost 8 bases and J lost 2, with 16 bases in between. Germline CDR1 is SEHNR and CDR2 is FQNEAQ (reference sequence). The CDR3 has 15 amino acids.

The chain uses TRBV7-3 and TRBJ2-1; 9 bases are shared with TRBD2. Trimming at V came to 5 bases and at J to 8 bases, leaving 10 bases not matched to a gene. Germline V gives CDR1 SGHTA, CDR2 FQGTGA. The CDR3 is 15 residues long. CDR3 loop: CASSPRGGFRDEQFF. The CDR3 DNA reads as TGTGCCAGCAGCCCGCGGGGGGGCTTTAGGGATGAGCAGTTCTTC.

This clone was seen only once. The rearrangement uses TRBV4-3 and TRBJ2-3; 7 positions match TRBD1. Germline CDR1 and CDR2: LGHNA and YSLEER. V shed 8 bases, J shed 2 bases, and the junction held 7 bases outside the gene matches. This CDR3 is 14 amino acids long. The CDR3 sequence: CASARDRNTDTQYF. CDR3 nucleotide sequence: TGCGCCAGCGCCCGGGACAGAAACACAGATACGCAGTATTTT.

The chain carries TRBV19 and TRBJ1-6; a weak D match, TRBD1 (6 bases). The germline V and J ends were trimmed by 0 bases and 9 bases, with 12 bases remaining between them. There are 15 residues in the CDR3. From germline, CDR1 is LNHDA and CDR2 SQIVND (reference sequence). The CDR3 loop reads CASSIETGWLSPLHF. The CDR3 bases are TGTGCCAGTAGTATAGAAACAGGGTGGCTTTCACCCCTCCACTTT.